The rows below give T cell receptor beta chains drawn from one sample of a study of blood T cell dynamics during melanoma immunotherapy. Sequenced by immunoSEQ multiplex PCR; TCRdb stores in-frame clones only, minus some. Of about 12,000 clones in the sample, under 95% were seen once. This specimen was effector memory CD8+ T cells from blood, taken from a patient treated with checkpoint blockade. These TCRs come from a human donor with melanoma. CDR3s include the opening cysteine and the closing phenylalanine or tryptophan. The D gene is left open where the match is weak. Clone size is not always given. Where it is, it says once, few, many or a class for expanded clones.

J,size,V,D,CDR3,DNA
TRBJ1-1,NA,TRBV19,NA,CASSIAASIMNTEAFF,TGTGCCAGTAGTATAGCGGCCTCAATAATGAACACTGAAGCTTTCTTT
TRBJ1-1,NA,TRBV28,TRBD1,CASSFRDRVNTEAFF,TGTGCCAGCAGTTTCCGGGACAGGGTGAACACTGAAGCTTTCTTT
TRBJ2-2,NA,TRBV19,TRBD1,CASKETGGGGELFF,TGTGCCAGTAAGGAGACAGGGGGTGGCGGGGAGCTGTTTTTT
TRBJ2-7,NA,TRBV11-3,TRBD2,CASSLERGAPYEQYF,TGTGCCAGCAGCTTAGAGCGGGGGGCCCCCTACGAGCAGTACTTC
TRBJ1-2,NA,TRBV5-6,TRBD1,CASNDWTGLNYGYTF,TGTGCCAGCAACGATTGGACAGGGCTTAACTATGGCTACACCTTC
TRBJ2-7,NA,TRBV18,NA,CASSPRTDPYEQYF,TGTGCCAGCTCACCACGTACGGACCCCTACGAGCAGTACTTC
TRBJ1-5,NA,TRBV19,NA,CASSIDLYSEGRNQPQHF,TGTGCCAGTAGTATAGATCTATACTCCGAGGGGCGCAATCAGCCCCAGCATTTT
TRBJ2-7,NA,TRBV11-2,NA,CASSSVLSSYEQYF,TGTGCCAGCAGCTCAGTGCTCAGCTCCTACGAGCAGTACTTC
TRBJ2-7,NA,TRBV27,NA,CASTQRGGNEQYF,TGTGCCAGCACCCAAAGGGGGGGTAACGAGCAGTACTTC
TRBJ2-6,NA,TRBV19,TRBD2,CASGLAGGGANVLTF,TGTGCCAGCGGACTAGCGGGAGGTGGGGCCAACGTCCTGACTTTC
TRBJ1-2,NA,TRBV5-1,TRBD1,CASSSSGTVGVFYYGYTF,TGCGCCAGCAGCTCGTCGGGGACAGTTGGAGTTTTTTACTATGGCTACACCTTC
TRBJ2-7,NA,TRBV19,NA,CASSIGTSAGNYEQYF,TGTGCCAGTAGTATAGGGACATCGGCCGGCAACTACGAGCAGTACTTC
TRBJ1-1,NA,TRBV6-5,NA,CASSYSMGNTEAFF,TGTGCCAGCAGTTACTCGATGGGCAACACTGAAGCTTTCTTT
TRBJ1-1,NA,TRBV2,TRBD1,CASRGSGTVSPAFF,TGTGCCAGCAGGGGATCCGGGACAGTCTCGCCAGCTTTCTTT
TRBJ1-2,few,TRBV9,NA,CASSALPDYGYTF,TGTGCCAGCAGCGCCCTTCCTGACTATGGCTACACCTTC
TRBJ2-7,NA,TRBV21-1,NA,CASSKGRISYEQYF,TGTGCCAGCAGCAAAGGTCGGATCTCCTACGAGCAGTACTTC
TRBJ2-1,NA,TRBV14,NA,CASSYLQGTDEQFF,TGTGCCAGCAGTTACTTACAGGGAACGGATGAGCAGTTCTTC
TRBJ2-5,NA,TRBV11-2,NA,CASSHHKTYQETQYF,TGTGCCAGCAGCCACCACAAGACGTACCAAGAGACCCAGTACTTC
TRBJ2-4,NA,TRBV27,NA,CATLSASENIQYF,TGTGCCACCCTAAGTGCTAGCGAAAACATTCAGTACTTC
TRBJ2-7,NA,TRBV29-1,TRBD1,CSGGQGAYEQYF,TGCAGCGGAGGACAGGGCGCCTACGAGCAGTACTTC
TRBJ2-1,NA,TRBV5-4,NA,CASSPREGAGGEQFF,TGTGCCAGCAGCCCCCGGGAGGGGGCCGGGGGTGAGCAGTTCTTC
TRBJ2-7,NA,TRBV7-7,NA,CASSPGSSNEQYF,TGTGCTAGCAGCCCCGGTAGCTCCAACGAGCAGTACTTC
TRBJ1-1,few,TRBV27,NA,CATKVGGLTEAFF,TGTGCCACAAAGGTCGGGGGGCTAACTGAAGCTTTCTTT
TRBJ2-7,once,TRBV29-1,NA,CSVLDKGNEQYF,TGCAGCGTCCTGGACAAAGGTAACGAGCAGTACTTC
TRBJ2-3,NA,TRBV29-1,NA,CSVWAPSTDTQYF,TGCAGCGTTTGGGCTCCTAGCACAGATACGCAGTATTTT
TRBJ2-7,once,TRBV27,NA,CASSLGGFVHEQYF,TGTGCCAGCAGTTTAGGGGGGTTCGTCCACGAGCAGTACTTC
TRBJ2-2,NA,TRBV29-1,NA,CSVEDRNTNTGELFF,TGCAGCGTTGAAGATCGAAACACGAACACCGGGGAGCTGTTTTTT
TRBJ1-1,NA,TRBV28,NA,CASSATDGDTEAFF,TGTGCCAGCAGTGCGACAGACGGGGACACTGAAGCTTTCTTT
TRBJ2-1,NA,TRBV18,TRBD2,CASSPGLAGAFGSYNEQFF,TGTGCCAGCTCACCAGGACTAGCGGGAGCTTTTGGGTCCTACAATGAGCAGTTCTTC
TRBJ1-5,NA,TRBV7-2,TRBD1,CASSLDGGGGQPQHF,TGTGCCAGCAGCTTAGATGGAGGGGGCGGGCAGCCCCAGCATTTT
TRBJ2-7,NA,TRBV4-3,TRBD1,CASSQLQGNEQYF,TGCGCCAGCAGCCAACTACAGGGGAACGAGCAGTACTTC
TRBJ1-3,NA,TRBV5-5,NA,CASTAKDFSGNTIYF,TGTGCCAGCACCGCGAAAGATTTCTCTGGAAACACCATATATTTT
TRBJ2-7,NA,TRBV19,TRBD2,CASSIAGDPYEQYF,TGTGCCAGTAGTATCGCGGGGGACCCCTACGAGCAGTACTTC
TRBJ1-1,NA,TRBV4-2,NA,CASSRNPGQINTEAFF,TGTGCCAGCAGCCGGAACCCGGGACAAATAAACACTGAAGCTTTCTTT
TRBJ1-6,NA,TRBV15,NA,CATSREGGSNSPLHF,TGTGCCACCAGCAGAGAGGGAGGGTCGAATTCACCCCTCCACTTT
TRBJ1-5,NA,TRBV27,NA,CASSSAETGVNQPQHF,TGTGCCAGCAGTTCAGCCGAGACGGGGGTCAATCAGCCCCAGCATTTT
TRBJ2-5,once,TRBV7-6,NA,CASSMTGSGTQYF,TGTGCCAGCAGCATGACTGGTTCGGGGACCCAGTACTTC
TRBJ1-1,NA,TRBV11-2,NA,CASSLAIVTEAFF,TGTGCCAGCAGCTTAGCAATTGTCACTGAAGCTTTCTTT
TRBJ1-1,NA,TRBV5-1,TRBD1,CASSLGQGQTEAFF,TGCGCCAGCAGCTTGGGACAGGGGCAGACTGAAGCTTTCTTT
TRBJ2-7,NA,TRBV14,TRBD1,CASSQVRQGYEQYF,TGTGCCAGCAGCCAAGTTAGACAGGGATACGAGCAGTACTTC
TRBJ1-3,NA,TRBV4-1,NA,CASSQVWSARSGNTIYF,TGCGCCAGCAGCCAAGTGTGGTCAGCCCGCTCTGGAAACACCATATATTTT
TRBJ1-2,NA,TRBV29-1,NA,CSSRVVDGYTF,TGCAGCTCTAGGGTGGTGGACGGCTACACCTTC
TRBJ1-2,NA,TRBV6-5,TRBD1,CASSWTGEYGYTF,TGTGCCAGCAGCTGGACAGGGGAATATGGCTACACCTTC